Listed below are T cell receptor beta chains from one sample, sequenced in a study of vaccination and CD4 T cells after COVID-19. For these receptors, no antigen is known. TCRdb analysed the PCR reads with MiXCR anew, one entry per CDR3 protein. Of 9,000 to 15,000 distinct CDR3 sequences in the sample, 53% are singletons; the top ten hold 30%. The sample was CD4+ T cells from blood, cultured in vitro. The receptors were gathered from a human donor who had recovered from COVID-19. Each CDR3 is given with its conserved first and last residue. Each record gives: J gene, clone size, V gene, D gene, CDR3 DNA, CDR3 protein. A D gene is named only where the DNA matches it firmly. Expanded clones are given a class, and other clones once, few, many or no size at all.

J: TRBJ2-3
size: -
V: TRBV7-7
D: -
DNA: TGTGCTAGCAGCTCCCGAGCATTCGGCGATACGCAGTATTTT
CDR3: CASSSRAFGDTQYF

J: TRBJ1-1
size: -
V: TRBV11-2
D: -
DNA: TGTGCCAGCAGCTTACTCTTGATGAACACTGAAGCTTTCTTT
CDR3: CASSLLLMNTEAFF

J: TRBJ2-4
size: few
V: TRBV21-1
D: -
DNA: TGTGCCAGCAGCGAACTAGCGGGAGGCTCGGCCAAAAACATTCAGTACTTC
CDR3: CASSELAGGSAKNIQYF

J: TRBJ2-5
size: few
V: TRBV10-3
D: TRBD2
DNA: TGTGCCACCCATCGCGGGGGGGGGATGGGAGAGACCCAGTACTTC
CDR3: CATHRGGGMGETQYF

J: TRBJ1-2
size: -
V: TRBV19
D: TRBD1
DNA: TGTGCCAGTAGTATTGGCAGGGGGTCTGCTAACTATGGCTACACCTTC
CDR3: CASSIGRGSANYGYTF

J: TRBJ2-3
size: -
V: TRBV20-1
D: -
DNA: TGCAGTGCCCTGGGGATAATCCAGGGGCCCGACACAGATACGCAGTATTTT
CDR3: CSALGIIQGPDTDTQYF

J: TRBJ2-3
size: -
V: TRBV20-1
D: TRBD1
DNA: TGCAGTGCTAGAGAATTGGGACAGGGAAGCACAGATACGCAGTATTTT
CDR3: CSARELGQGSTDTQYF

J: TRBJ1-2
size: -
V: TRBV7-9
D: -
DNA: TGTGCCAGCAGCTTACCCTCGGGTTTGGTACGCGGCTACACCTTC
CDR3: CASSLPSGLVRGYTF

J: TRBJ2-7
size: -
V: TRBV7-2
D: TRBD2
DNA: TGTGCCAGCAGCCCTGGGGCTAGCGGTACCTACGAGCAGTACTTC
CDR3: CASSPGASGTYEQYF

J: TRBJ2-3
size: -
V: TRBV9
D: -
DNA: TGTGCCAGCAGCGTAGCGGATACGCAGTATTTT
CDR3: CASSVADTQYF

J: TRBJ1-6
size: few
V: TRBV27
D: TRBD1
DNA: TGTGCCAGCAGCCGGGACAGGGGTTCACCCCTCCACTTT
CDR3: CASSRDRGSPLHF

J: TRBJ1-1
size: -
V: TRBV15
D: -
DNA: TGTGCCACCAGCGGATACCGTGGGGGGGTAACCAAGAACACTGAAGCTTTCTTT
CDR3: CATSGYRGGVTKNTEAFF

J: TRBJ1-2
size: -
V: TRBV6-2/TRBV6-3
D: -
DNA: TGTGCCAGCAGTTACTCGGCAGGTTGGGGCTATGGCTACACCTTC
CDR3: CASSYSAGWGYGYTF

J: TRBJ1-1
size: large
V: TRBV7-8
D: -
DNA: TGTGCCAGCAGCGCCCGGGAGGGGACGGCTGAAGCTTTCTTT
CDR3: CASSAREGTAEAFF

J: TRBJ2-1
size: -
V: TRBV20-1
D: -
DNA: TGCAGTGCCCGGAAGGTAGAGGAGCAGTTCTTC
CDR3: CSARKVEEQFF

J: TRBJ2-3
size: -
V: TRBV7-8
D: TRBD1
DNA: TGTGCCAGCAGCTTAGGACAGGGGGGATCAGATACGCAGTATTTT
CDR3: CASSLGQGGSDTQYF